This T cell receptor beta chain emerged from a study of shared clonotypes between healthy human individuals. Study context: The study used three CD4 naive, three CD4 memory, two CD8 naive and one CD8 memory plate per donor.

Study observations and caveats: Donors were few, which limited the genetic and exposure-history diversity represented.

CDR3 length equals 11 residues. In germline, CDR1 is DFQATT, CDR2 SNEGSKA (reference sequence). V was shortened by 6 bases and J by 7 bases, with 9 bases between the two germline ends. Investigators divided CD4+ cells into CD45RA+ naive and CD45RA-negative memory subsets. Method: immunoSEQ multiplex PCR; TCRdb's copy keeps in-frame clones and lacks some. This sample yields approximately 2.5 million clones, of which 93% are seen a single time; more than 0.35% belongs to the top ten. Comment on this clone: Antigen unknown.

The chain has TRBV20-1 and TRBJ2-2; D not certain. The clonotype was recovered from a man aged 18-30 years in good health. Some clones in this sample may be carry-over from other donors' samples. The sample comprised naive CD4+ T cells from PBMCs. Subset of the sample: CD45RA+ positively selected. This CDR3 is CSAYAIGELFF. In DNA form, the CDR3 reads TGCAGTGCGTACGCAATCGGGGAGCTGTTTTTT.